The clone carrying this T cell receptor beta chain was observed a few times. Its antigen is unidentified. From the 5' RACE reads, TCRdb called clonotypes with MiXCR, one entry per CDR3 protein. The data contain 120,000 to 150,000 distinct CDR3 sequences, approximately 8.4% of them singletons. This record belongs to a study of CD8 T cells in ankylosing spondylitis. Broader study findings: A motif in TCR beta, a set of fewer than ten highly homologous variants, appeared characteristic of ankylosing spondylitis blood.

Specimen: synovial fluid, either unsorted or a sorted T cell fraction (not recorded which). The TCR sequence derives from a male donor with ankylosing spondylitis.

CDR3 DNA sequence: TGTGCCAGCAGTTACTCCCAGGGAGGGACTGAAGCTTTCTTT. Translation: CASSYSQGGTEAFF. The chain combines TRBV6-5 with TRBJ1-1, with D tentatively TRBD1 (5 bases). CDR1 and CDR2 from the germline V gene are MNHEY and SVGAGI. The length of the CDR3 is 14 residues. V lost 0 bases to trimming and J lost 5 bases, with 10 bases between them.